This T cell receptor beta chain comes out of a study of blood T cell repertoires in COVID-19. Study-level background: Some COVID-19 samples were acute and others convalescent; all came from the United States, Italy and Spain. The analysed material was cDNA or gDNA that came from T cells, B-cell-depleted T cells, or PBMCs.

Germline assignment: CDR1 SGHRS and CDR2 YFSETQ. The CDR3 totals 15 residues. J was trimmed by 0 bases and V by 4 bases; bases with no gene match: 4. The assay was immunoSEQ multiplex PCR, and TCRdb's table has in-frame clones only and misses some. The sample holds roughly 200,000 clones, 80% to 90% seen once. The V gene is TRBV5-1, the J gene TRBJ2-1; the match to TRBD2 covers 7 bases. Sequenced input: peripheral blood. This clonotype was obtained from a human donor in a cohort sampled during active COVID-19. In nucleotides, the CDR3 is TGCGCCAGCAGCCACCCTAGCGGCTCCTACAATGAGCAGTTCTTC. Protein: CASSHPSGSYNEQFF. The variable domain in full, completed from reference TRBV5-1 and TRBJ2-1, reads KAGVTQTPRYLIKTRGQQVTLSCSPISGHRSVSWYQQTPGQGLQFLFEYFSETQRNKGNFPGRFSGRQFSNSRSEMNVSTLELGDSALYLCASSHPSGSYNEQFFGPGTRLTVL.